These 12 T cell receptor beta chains came from one sample sequenced in a study of graft-versus-host responses after intestinal transplantation. Using immunoSEQ multiplex PCR, the repertoire was profiled, and TCRdb retains in-frame clones only, with some absent. The sample includes 80,000 to 85,000 clones, around 92% of them seen just once. These receptors have no identified antigens. Sequenced here: unstimulated CD4+ T cells sorted from spleen or lymph node cells, sampled before intestinal transplant. Receptors were obtained from a human donor who received an intestinal transplant.

The chain is built from TRBV18 and TRBJ1-1; D is perhaps TRBD1 (5 bases). V shed 2 bases and J shed 0 bases, with 10 bases lying between them. The CDR3 consists of 15 residues. Germline V lookup: CDR1 KGHSH, CDR2 LQKENI. The CDR3 sequence: CASSPAGPMNTEAFF. The CDR3 nucleotides are TGTGCCAGCTCACCAGCAGGGCCAATGAACACTGAAGCTTTCTTT.

The CDR3 loop is CASSPTSGGASKNIQYF. CDR3 coding DNA: TGCGCCAGCAGCCCAACTAGCGGGGGGGCCTCCAAAAACATTCAGTACTTC. The chain is built from TRBV4-3 and TRBJ2-4, with TRBD2 matching 13 bases. This CDR3 has 17 residues. J gave up 2 bases and V 4 bases, and 5 bases lay outside the gene matches. CDR1 is LGHNA, CDR2 YSLEER, per germline.

CDR3 in DNA: TGTGCCAGCAGTCCCGACAGACTCTCTGGAAACACCATATATTTT. Encoded protein: CASSPDRLSGNTIYF. The rearrangement uses TRBV5-6 and TRBJ1-3; the D gene is possibly TRBD1 (5 bases). Germline CDR1 is SGHDT and CDR2 is YYEEEE. The CDR3 has 15 amino acids. The V end lost 5 bases, the J end lost 0 bases, and 12 bases lay between the germline ends.

The gene calls are TRBV7-9 and TRBJ1-2; TRBD1 matches at 7 bases. The ends lost 3 bases at V and 0 bases at J; junction bases unmatched: 4. The CDR3 spans 15 residues. Germline lookup yields CDR1 SEHNR and CDR2 FQNEAQ (reference sequence). The CDR3 sequence is CASSLIGTANYGYTF. As DNA, the CDR3 is TGTGCCAGCAGCTTGATTGGGACAGCTAACTATGGCTACACCTTC.

V usage is TRBV7-2 and J usage is TRBJ1-4, with D tentatively TRBD1 (6 bases). This CDR3 contains 16 residues. Trimming removed 5 bases at V and 2 bases at J, with 15 bases between. The germline V gene has CDR1 SGHTA and CDR2 FQGNSA. CDR3 sequence: CASSTSRGFTNEKLFF. For the CDR3, the DNA is TGTGCCAGCAGCACCTCCAGGGGTTTCACTAATGAAAAACTGTTTTTT.

The rearrangement links TRBV12-5 to TRBJ1-6; no definite D call. Trimming stripped 6 bases from V and 1 base from J, with 16 bases between. The CDR3 runs to 17 residues. The germline CDR1 and CDR2 sequences are LGHNT and FRNRAP. The CDR3: CASGPGLERSYNSPLHF. Written as DNA, the CDR3 is TGTGCTAGTGGCCCCGGACTGGAGAGGTCCTATAATTCACCCCTCCACTTT.

The rearrangement links TRBV7-9 to TRBJ1-2; D remains unclear. The length of the CDR3 is 14 residues. Per the germline V gene, CDR1 is SEHNR and CDR2 is FQNEAQ (reference sequence). V shed 5 bases and J shed 8 bases, with 18 bases lying between them. As DNA, the CDR3 is TGTGCCAGCAGCCCAATGTCGGGAGGAAGGGGCTACACCTTC. Translating gives CASSPMSGGRGYTF.

The rearrangement uses TRBV7-9 and TRBJ1-4; D perhaps matches TRBD1 (6 bases). V was clipped by 5 bases and J by 6 bases, with 13 bases between them. There are 14 residues in the CDR3. Looked up from germline, CDR1 is SEHNR and CDR2 is FQNEAQ (reference sequence). The CDR3 sequence is CASSLGGVDEKLFF. The DNA of the CDR3 is TGTGCCAGCAGCCTAGGGGGAGTAGATGAAAAACTGTTTTTT.

This chain connects TRBV4-3 to TRBJ2-3, with D unresolved. V dropped 0 bases and J dropped 5 bases, with 9 bases sitting between them. This CDR3 has 14 amino acids. Germline V CDR1 and CDR2: LGHNA, YSLEER. CDR3 residues: CASSQDRVGDTQYF. The DNA for the CDR3 is TGCGCCAGCAGCCAAGATCGGGTCGGAGATACGCAGTATTTT.

The DNA for the CDR3 is TGTGCCAGCAGGGGGGGTGCTAACTATGGCTACACCTTC. This codes for CASRGGANYGYTF. The chain employs TRBV7-9 and TRBJ1-2, with TRBD1 as a possible D gene (5 bases). Germline CDR1 and CDR2: SEHNR and FQNEAQ (reference sequence). This CDR3 contains 13 residues. V was trimmed by 6 bases and J by 0 bases, leaving 8 bases between them. Variable domain in full (rest from reference TRBV7-9 and TRBJ1-2): DTGVSQNPRHKITKRGQNVTFRCDPISEHNRLYWYRQTLGQGPEFLTYFQNEAQLEKSRLLSDRFSAERPKGSFSTLEIQRTEQGDSAMYLCASRGGANYGYTFGSGTRLTVV.

This chain links TRBV2 with TRBJ1-6; D unresolved. The CDR3 loop spans 14 amino acids. Germline V gives CDR1 SNHLY, CDR2 FYNNEI. Trimming removed 8 bases from V and 6 bases from J, with 14 bases in between. The CDR3 is CASVNDGLNSPLHF. CDR3 bases: TGTGCCAGCGTAAATGACGGACTTAATTCACCCCTCCACTTT.

This chain connects TRBV19 to TRBJ2-5; tentatively, D is TRBD2 (5 bases). This CDR3 has 15 residues. Germline V gene lookup returns CDR1 LNHDA and CDR2 SQIVND (reference sequence). V was shortened by 6 bases and J by 2 bases, with 16 bases between the two germline ends. CDR3 bases: TGTGCCAGTAGCCGGAGCGGTAGGTGGCAAGAGACCCAGTACTTC. Its protein is CASSRSGRWQETQYF.